This T cell receptor (beta chain) was sequenced during a study of Graves' ophthalmopathy and Graves' hyperthyroidism. This clonotype was seen at least ten times. This CDR3 has 13 residues. Deletions cut 0 bases from V and 6 bases from J, with 9 bases between. From germline, CDR1 is SGHDT and CDR2 YYEEEE. The authors amplified TCR beta CDR3 regions, and they did so from RNA transcripts for repertoire sequencing. The library came from an HTBI-primed first-round RT-PCR and a second-round multiplex PCR. TCRdb processed the multiplex PCR reads anew with MiXCR; each CDR3 protein has one entry. The repertoire includes about 420,000 distinct CDR3 sequences, roughly 21% of them detected once, and 2.5% to 3% sits in the top ten.

The TCR sequence derives from a woman aged 18-29 years with stable Graves' hyperthyroidism. The sequencing input was peripheral blood. This chain joins TRBV5-6 and TRBJ1-2; perhaps TRBD1 as D (6 bases). The CDR3 nucleotides are TGTGCCAGCAGCTTGGTAACAGGGAATGGCTACACCTTC. Its translation: CASSLVTGNGYTF. The entire variable domain, with the rest obtained from reference TRBV5-6 and TRBJ1-2, is as follows: DAGVTQSPTHLIKTRGQQVTLRCSPKSGHDTVSWYQQALGQGPQFIFQYYEEEERQRGNFPDRFSGHQFPNYSSELNVNALLLGDSALYLCASSLVTGNGYTFGSGTRLTVV.